This is a list of T cell receptor beta chains from one sample in a study of cytomegalovirus exposure and HLA in healthy donors. The protocol was immunoSEQ multiplex PCR, while the TCRdb copy is restricted to in-frame clones and leaves out a portion. This table has approximately 150,000 clones, 73% appearing once. The specimen was PBMCs. The receptor set was obtained from a woman under 30 in good health and CMV-seronegative. The CDR3 runs from the conserved cysteine through the conserved F or W. A D gene is named only where the DNA matches it firmly. Some rows mark clone size as missing; the rest say once, few, many or name a class of expanded clone.

clone_size v_call d_call cdr3_aa
. TRBV21-1 . CASLRGGRYTEAFF
. TRBV7-2 . CASSSGQRYGYTF
few TRBV4-3 . CASSQDVRGVREDGYTF
. TRBV4-3 . CASSQESGQPQHF
. TRBV5-8 TRBD1 CASSWDRAGGNTIYF
few TRBV18 TRBD2 CASSPPGLAGSTDTQYF
once TRBV15 TRBD1 CATSNPTQGAYQPQHF
. TRBV5-4 . CASSLEVRRSYGYTF
once TRBV5-4 . CASSFPPGTQYF
. TRBV20-1 . CSAGERAQHF
few TRBV6-1 . CASRNTMIITGELFF
. TRBV11-2 TRBD1 CASSSTGTGFHEQYF
few TRBV4-3 . CASSQDRGSGGYTF
. TRBV10-3 . CAISERMVTETEQYF
. TRBV18 TRBD1 CASSQQGALAYNEQFF